This TCR beta chain was retrieved from a study of shared clonotypes between healthy human individuals. Study as a whole: Aged between 18 and 49, the donors were a couple of women and three men.

The CDR3 extends over 15 amino acids. CDR1 LNHDA and CDR2 SQIVND come from the germline V gene (reference sequence). With V trimmed by 6 bases and J by 1 base, 7 bases remained unmatched. An even split of each subset's genomic DNA across several immunoSEQ plates was performed. It was approximately 300 ng DNA, some 28,000 T cell genomes, that went into each replicate PCR of unsorted PBMC. Assay used: immunoSEQ multiplex PCR; TCRdb lists only in-frame clones, some missing. The repertoire holds 400,000 to 500,000 clones, with about three quarters as singletons. Material: PBMCs. The TCR sequence derives from a woman aged 40 to 50 in good health. Some clones in this sample may be carry-over from other donors' samples. The chain has TRBV19 and TRBJ1-1; 8 nucleotides line up with TRBD1. The DNA for the CDR3 is TGTGCCAGTAGCCAATGGACAGGGAGGAACACTGAAGCTTTCTTT. It codes for CASSQWTGRNTEAFF.